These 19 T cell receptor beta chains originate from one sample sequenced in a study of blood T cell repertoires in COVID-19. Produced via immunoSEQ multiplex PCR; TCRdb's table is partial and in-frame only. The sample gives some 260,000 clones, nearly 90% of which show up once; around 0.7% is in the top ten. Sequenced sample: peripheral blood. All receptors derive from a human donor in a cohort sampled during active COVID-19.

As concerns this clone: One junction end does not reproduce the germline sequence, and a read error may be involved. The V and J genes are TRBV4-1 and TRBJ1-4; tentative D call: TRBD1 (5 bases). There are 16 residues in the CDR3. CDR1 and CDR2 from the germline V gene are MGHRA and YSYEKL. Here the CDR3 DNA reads TGCGCCAGCAGCCAGATCCCGGGGGTTTCTAAGGAAAAACTGTTTTTT. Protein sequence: CASSQIPGVSKEKLFF.

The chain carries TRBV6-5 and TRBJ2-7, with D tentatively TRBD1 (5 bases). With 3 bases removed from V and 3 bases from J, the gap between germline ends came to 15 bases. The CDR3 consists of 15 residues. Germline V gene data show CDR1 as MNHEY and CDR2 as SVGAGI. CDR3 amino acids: CASSYQGSRNYEQYF. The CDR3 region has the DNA TGTGCCAGCAGTTATCAGGGATCAAGAAACTACGAGCAGTACTTC.

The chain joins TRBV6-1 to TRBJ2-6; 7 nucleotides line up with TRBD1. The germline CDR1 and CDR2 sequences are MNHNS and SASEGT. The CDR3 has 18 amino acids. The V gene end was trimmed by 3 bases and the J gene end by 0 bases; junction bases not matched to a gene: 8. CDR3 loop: CASSDPGTASSGANVLTF. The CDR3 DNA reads TGTGCCAGCAGTGACCCCGGGACAGCCTCCTCTGGGGCCAACGTCCTGACTTTC.

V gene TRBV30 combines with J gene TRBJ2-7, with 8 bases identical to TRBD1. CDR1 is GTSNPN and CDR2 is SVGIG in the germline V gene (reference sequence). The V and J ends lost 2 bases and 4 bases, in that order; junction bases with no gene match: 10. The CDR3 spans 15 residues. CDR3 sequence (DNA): TGTGCCTGGAGTAGGACAGGGTTTAGTAGATACGAGCAGTACTTC. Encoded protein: CAWSRTGFSRYEQYF. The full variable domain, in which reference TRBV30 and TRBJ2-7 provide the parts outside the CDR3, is SQTIHQWPATLVQPVGSPLSLECTVEGTSNPNLYWYRQAAGRGLQLLFYSVGIGQISSEVPQNLSASRPQDRQFILSSKKLLLSDSGFYLCAWSRTGFSRYEQYFGPGTRLTVT.

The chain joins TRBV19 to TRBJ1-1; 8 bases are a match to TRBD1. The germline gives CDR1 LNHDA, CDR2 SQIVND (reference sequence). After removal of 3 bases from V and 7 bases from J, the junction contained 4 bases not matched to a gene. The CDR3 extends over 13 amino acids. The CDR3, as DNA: TGTGCCAGTAGTATTGAGACAGGGGATGAAGCTTTCTTT. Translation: CASSIETGDEAFF. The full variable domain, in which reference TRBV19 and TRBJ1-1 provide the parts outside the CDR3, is DGGITQSPKYLFRKEGQNVTLSCEQNLNHDAMYWYRQDPGQGLRLIYYSQIVNDFQKGDIAEGYSVSREKKESFPLTVTSAQKNPTAFYLCASSIETGDEAFFGQGTRLTVV.

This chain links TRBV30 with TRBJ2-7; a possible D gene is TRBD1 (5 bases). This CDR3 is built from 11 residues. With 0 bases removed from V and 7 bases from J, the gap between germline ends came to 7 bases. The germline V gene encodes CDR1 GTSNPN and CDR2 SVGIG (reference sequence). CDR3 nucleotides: TGTGCCTGGAGTGTAGGGGCAGAGCAGTACTTC. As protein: CAWSVGAEQYF.

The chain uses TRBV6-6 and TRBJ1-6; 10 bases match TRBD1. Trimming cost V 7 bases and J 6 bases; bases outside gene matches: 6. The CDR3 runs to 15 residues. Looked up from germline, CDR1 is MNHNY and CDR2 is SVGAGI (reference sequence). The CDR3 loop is CASTVRDRGNSPLHF. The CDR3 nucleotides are TGTGCCAGCACTGTCCGGGACAGGGGTAATTCACCCCTCCACTTT.

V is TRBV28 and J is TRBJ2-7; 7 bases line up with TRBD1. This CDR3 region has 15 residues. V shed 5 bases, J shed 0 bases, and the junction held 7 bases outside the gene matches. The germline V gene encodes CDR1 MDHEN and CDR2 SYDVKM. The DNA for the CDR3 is TGTGCCAGCAGTAGGGGGCCAGGCATCTCCTACGAGCAGTACTTC. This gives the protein CASSRGPGISYEQYF.

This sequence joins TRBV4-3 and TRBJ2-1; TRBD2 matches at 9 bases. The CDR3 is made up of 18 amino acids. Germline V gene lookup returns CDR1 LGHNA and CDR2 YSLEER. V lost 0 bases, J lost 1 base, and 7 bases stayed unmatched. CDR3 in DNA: TGCGCCAGCAGCCAAGAGTCTGTAGCGGGGGAGTCCTACAATGAGCAGTTCTTC. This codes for CASSQESVAGESYNEQFF.

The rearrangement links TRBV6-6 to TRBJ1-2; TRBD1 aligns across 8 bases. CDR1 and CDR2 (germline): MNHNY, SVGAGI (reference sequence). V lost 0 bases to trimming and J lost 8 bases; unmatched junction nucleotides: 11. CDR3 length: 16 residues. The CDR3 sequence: CASSYSAGGAISGYTF. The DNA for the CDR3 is TGTGCCAGCAGTTACTCGGCAGGGGGCGCAATTTCCGGCTACACCTTC.

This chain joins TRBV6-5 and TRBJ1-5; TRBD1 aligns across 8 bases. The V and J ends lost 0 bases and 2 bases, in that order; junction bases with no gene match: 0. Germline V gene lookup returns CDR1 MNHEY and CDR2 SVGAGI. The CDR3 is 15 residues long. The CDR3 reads CASSYSGQGNQPQHF. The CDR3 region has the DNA TGTGCCAGCAGTTACTCGGGACAGGGCAATCAGCCCCAGCATTTT.

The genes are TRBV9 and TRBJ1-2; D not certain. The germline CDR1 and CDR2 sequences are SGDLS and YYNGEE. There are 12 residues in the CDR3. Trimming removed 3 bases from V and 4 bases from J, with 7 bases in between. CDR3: CASSAPFYGYTF. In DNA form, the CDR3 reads TGTGCCAGCAGCGCTCCGTTCTATGGCTACACCTTC.

The CDR3 DNA reads TGTGCCTGGTCATCAGGGGGCGAGCAGTACTTC. Its protein is CAWSSGGEQYF. The chain has TRBV30 and TRBJ2-7; TRBD1 matches at 7 bases. The CDR3 has 11 residues. Unmatched junction bases numbered 4, after V lost 5 bases and J lost 6 bases. Germline V gene sequence: CDR1 GTSNPN, CDR2 SVGIG (reference sequence). The full variable domain, rest sourced from reference TRBV30 and TRBJ2-7, is SQTIHQWPATLVQPVGSPLSLECTVEGTSNPNLYWYRQAAGRGLQLLFYSVGIGQISSEVPQNLSASRPQDRQFILSSKKLLLSDSGFYLCAWSSGGEQYFGPGTRLTVT.

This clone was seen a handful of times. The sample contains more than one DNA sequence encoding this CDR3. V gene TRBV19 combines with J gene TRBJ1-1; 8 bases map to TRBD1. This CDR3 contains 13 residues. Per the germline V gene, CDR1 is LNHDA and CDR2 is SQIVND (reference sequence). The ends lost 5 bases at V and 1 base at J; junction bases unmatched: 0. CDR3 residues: CASSGQGNTEAFF. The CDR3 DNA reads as TGTGCCAGTAGTGGACAGGGGAACACTGAAGCTTTCTTT.

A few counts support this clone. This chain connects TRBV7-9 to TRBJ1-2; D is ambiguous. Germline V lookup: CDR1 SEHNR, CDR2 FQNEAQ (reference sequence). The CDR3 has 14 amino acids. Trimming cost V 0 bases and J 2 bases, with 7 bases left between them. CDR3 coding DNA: TGTGCCAGCAGCTTAGCGGCAGGAAACTATGGCTACACCTTC. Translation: CASSLAAGNYGYTF.

DNA of the CDR3: TGTGCCAGCAGCCAATCGTCGGGCGGAGGCTCTGGAAACACCATATATTTT. Protein: CASSQSSGGGSGNTIYF. The chain links TRBV11-3 to TRBJ1-3; no reliable D call. Germline V gene lookup returns CDR1 SGHNT and CDR2 YENEEA. Trimming removed 5 bases from V and 0 bases from J, with 17 bases in between. CDR3 size: 17 residues.

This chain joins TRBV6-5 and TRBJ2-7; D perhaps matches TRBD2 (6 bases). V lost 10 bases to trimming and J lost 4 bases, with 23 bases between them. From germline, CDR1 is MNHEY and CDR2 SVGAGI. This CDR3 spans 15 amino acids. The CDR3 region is CATKLTGLGGYEQYF. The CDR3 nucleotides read TGTGCCACTAAATTAACCGGGCTCGGGGGTTACGAGCAGTACTTC.

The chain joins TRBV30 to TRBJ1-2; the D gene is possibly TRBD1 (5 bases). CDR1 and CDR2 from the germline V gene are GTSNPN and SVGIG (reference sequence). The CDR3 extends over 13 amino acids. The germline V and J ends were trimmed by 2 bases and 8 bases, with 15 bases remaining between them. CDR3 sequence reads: CAWSTGLLNGYTF. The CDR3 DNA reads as TGTGCCTGGAGTACGGGACTCCTCAACGGCTACACCTTC. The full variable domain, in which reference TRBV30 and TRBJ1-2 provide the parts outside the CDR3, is SQTIHQWPATLVQPVGSPLSLECTVEGTSNPNLYWYRQAAGRGLQLLFYSVGIGQISSEVPQNLSASRPQDRQFILSSKKLLLSDSGFYLCAWSTGLLNGYTFGSGTRLTVV.

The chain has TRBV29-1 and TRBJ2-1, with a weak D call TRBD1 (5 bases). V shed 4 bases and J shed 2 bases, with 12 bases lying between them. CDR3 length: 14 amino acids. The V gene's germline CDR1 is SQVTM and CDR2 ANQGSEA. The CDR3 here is CSVGQGPPYNEQFF. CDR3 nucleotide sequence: TGCAGCGTTGGTCAGGGCCCCCCCTACAATGAGCAGTTCTTC.